One sample yielded the 10 T cell receptor beta chains listed below, sequenced in a study of beta chain features in type 1 diabetes. Investigators reverse transcribed all isolated RNA, so they sequenced expressed TCRB transcripts. The assay was immunoSEQ multiplex PCR, and TCRdb's table has in-frame clones only and misses some. Among about 160,000 clones listed, roughly 8% were seen once. Sample: central memory CD4+ T cells from blood. The receptors were sampled from a man younger than 30 in good health.

The sample holds many counts of this clone. The chain carries TRBV30 and TRBJ2-4; D is possibly TRBD2 (5 bases). There are 13 residues in the CDR3. V was clipped by 0 bases and J by 6 bases, with 9 bases between them. In germline, CDR1 is GTSNPN, CDR2 SVGIG (reference sequence). The CDR3, as DNA: TGTGCCTGGAGTGTTGACTACTCAAACATTCAGTACTTC. This codes for CAWSVDYSNIQYF.

A few counts support this clone. J is TRBJ2-7 and V is TRBV7-2; D perhaps matches TRBD2 (6 bases). Trimming took 4 bases from V and 6 from J, leaving 16 bases between them. CDR3 length: 14 amino acids. Germline lookup yields CDR1 SGHTA and CDR2 FQGNSA. CDR3 region: CASSSGLHPFEQYF. The CDR3 coding sequence is TGTGCCAGCAGCTCGGGACTCCACCCGTTCGAGCAGTACTTC. Full variable domain (missing parts from reference TRBV7-2 and TRBJ2-7): GAGVSQSPSNKVTEKGKDVELRCDPISGHTALYWYRQSLGQGLEFLIYFQGNSAPDKSGLPSDRFSAERTGGSVSTLTIQRTQQEDSAVYLCASSSGLHPFEQYFGPGTRLTVT.

This clone was seen at least ten times. The gene calls are TRBV7-9 and TRBJ2-7; no definite D call. The germline V gene encodes CDR1 SEHNR and CDR2 FQNEAQ (reference sequence). The CDR3 sequence is 13 residues long. The V and J ends lost 0 bases and 4 bases respectively, with 7 bases between them. In DNA, the CDR3 is TGTGCCAGCAGCTTAGCAGGAGAATACGAGCAGTACTTC. Translated: CASSLAGEYEQYF.

A few counts support this clone. The rearrangement joins TRBV2 to TRBJ1-1; weak D call: TRBD1 (6 bases). The CDR3 is made up of 12 amino acids. The V and J ends lost 7 bases and 11 bases respectively, with 17 bases between them. Germline V gives CDR1 SNHLY, CDR2 FYNNEI. CDR3 residues: CASTEGGARAFF. Here the CDR3 DNA reads TGTGCCAGCACCGAGGGGGGGGCCCGTGCTTTCTTT.

This clone was counted only a few times. This chain links TRBV5-1 with TRBJ1-5, with D maybe TRBD1 (6 bases). Trimming shortened V by 2 bases and J by 0 bases, and 9 bases separated the two germline ends. The CDR3 spans 15 residues. CDR1 and CDR2 from the germline V gene are SGHRS and YFSETQ. CDR3 nucleotide sequence: TGCGCCAGCAGCTTAACAGGGACTAGCAATCAGCCCCAGCATTTT. This codes for CASSLTGTSNQPQHF.

Only a few counts were recorded for this clone. The genes are TRBV5-1 and TRBJ2-5; TRBD1 agrees at 11 bases. CDR1 and CDR2 from the germline V gene are SGHRS and YFSETQ. The CDR3 loop spans 17 amino acids. V trimming: 2 bases; J trimming: 4 bases; junction bases outside the gene matches: 10. The CDR3 DNA follows: TGCGCCAGCAGCTTCTTCGGGACAGGGGGGTTTGGAGAGACCCAGTACTTC. Translation: CASSFFGTGGFGETQYF.

The chain links TRBV6-5 to TRBJ1-1; 9 bases fit TRBD1. Germline CDR1 reads MNHEY; CDR2 reads SVGAGI. V lost 7 bases and J lost 11; bases outside the gene matches: 8. This CDR3 region has 12 residues. CDR3 nucleotides: TGTGCCAGCAATGAAGACAGGGGGAGGGCTTTCTTT. Translating it yields CASNEDRGRAFF.

This clone was picked up a small number of times. The chain carries TRBV28 and TRBJ1-2; 7 positions match TRBD1. Germline V gene sequence: CDR1 MDHEN, CDR2 SYDVKM. This CDR3 is 12 amino acids long. Trimming at V came to 8 bases and at J to 3 bases, leaving 3 bases not matched to a gene. The CDR3 DNA follows: TGTGCCAGCCAGGGGGATCACTATGGCTACACCTTC. Translated, it gives CASQGDHYGYTF.

This sequence joins TRBV29-1 and TRBJ2-5; TRBD2 might be the D (6 bases). The CDR3 is made up of 13 amino acids. Between the trimmed V and J ends, which lost 2 bases and 5 bases, there was a span of 12 bases. The germline V gene encodes CDR1 SQVTM and CDR2 ANQGSEA. The CDR3 region is CSVEPSAGETQYF. The CDR3 DNA sequence: TGCAGCGTTGAACCTAGCGCCGGGGAGACCCAGTACTTC. Full variable domain (missing parts from reference TRBV29-1 and TRBJ2-5): SAVISQKPSRDICQRGTSLTIQCQVDSQVTMMFWYRQQPGQSLTLIATANQGSEATYESGFVIDKFPISRPNLTFSTLTVSNMSPEDSSIYLCSVEPSAGETQYFGPGTRLLVL.

The chain employs TRBV7-8 and TRBJ2-7; D is possibly TRBD2 (6 bases). The germline CDR1 and CDR2 sequences are SGHVS and FQNEAQ. V gave up 6 bases and J gave up 9 bases, with 21 bases separating them. The CDR3 consists of 14 residues. The CDR3 nucleotides are TGTGCCAGCAGTGATTGGGACTCGTCCTTAGGGCAGTACTTC. This translates into CASSDWDSSLGQYF.